A single sample is the source of the 21 T cell receptor beta chains below, sequenced in a study of blood T cell repertoires in COVID-19. Sequenced by immunoSEQ multiplex PCR; TCRdb stores in-frame clones only, minus some. The data hold some 13,000 clones, with roughly 80% observed a single time. Specimen: peripheral blood. These receptors were obtained from a human donor in a cohort sampled during active COVID-19.

This chain connects TRBV5-8 to TRBJ1-1; 9 nucleotides match TRBD1. V was pared by 4 bases and J by 3 bases, with 7 bases of the junction left unmatched. Germline V gene lookup returns CDR1 SGHTS and CDR2 YDEGEE. The CDR3 has 15 amino acids. The CDR3 DNA is TGTGCCAGCAGCGGGGACAGGGTAAGAGACACTGAAGCTTTCTTT. It codes for CASSGDRVRDTEAFF.

The V call is TRBV7-9, the J call TRBJ1-2, with TRBD1 matching over 9 bases. Trimming at V came to 1 base and at J to 4 bases, leaving 1 base not matched to a gene. The CDR3 has 14 amino acids. The germline V gene encodes CDR1 SEHNR and CDR2 FQNEAQ (reference sequence). CDR3 in DNA: TGTGCCAGCAGCTTAGGGACAGGGGTCTATGGCTACACCTTC. Translated, it gives CASSLGTGVYGYTF. Looking up the rest from reference TRBV7-9 and TRBJ1-2 gives the full variable domain: DTGVSQNPRHKITKRGQNVTFRCDPISEHNRLYWYRQTLGQGPEFLTYFQNEAQLEKSRLLSDRFSAERPKGSFSTLEIQRTEQGDSAMYLCASSLGTGVYGYTFGSGTRLTVV.

The rearrangement uses TRBV6-2 or TRBV6-3 and TRBJ2-3; 7 bases agree with TRBD2. Germline V lookup: CDR1 MNHEY, CDR2 SVGEGT. The CDR3 is 15 amino acids. The junction had 10 bases not matched to a gene; V was cut back by 5 bases and J by 5 bases. CDR3 residues: CASSGPAGVGDTQYF. CDR3 DNA: TGTGCCAGCAGTGGCCCCGCGGGAGTGGGAGATACGCAGTATTTT.

The V call is TRBV28, the J call TRBJ2-5; 7 bases line up with TRBD2. Looked up from germline, CDR1 is MDHEN and CDR2 is SYDVKM. The CDR3 has 13 residues. The junction had 8 bases not matched to a gene; V was cut back by 8 bases and J by 5 bases. The CDR3 sequence: CASAGGRGETQYF. CDR3 bases: TGTGCCAGCGCTGGCGGGAGAGGTGAGACCCAGTACTTC.

The CDR3, as DNA: TGTGCCAGCACTCCCGGTTTAGGGGGCTCCTACGAGCAGTACTTC. This sequence encodes CASTPGLGGSYEQYF. This sequence joins TRBV28 and TRBJ2-7; D perhaps matches TRBD1 (6 bases). The ends were cut back, 7 bases at V and 0 bases at J, with 16 bases in the middle. CDR3 size: 15 residues. The germline V gene encodes CDR1 MDHEN and CDR2 SYDVKM.

CDR3 in DNA: TGTGCCAGCAGCTCAAGATGGTGGGTAGCGGGAGTTCAAGAGACCCAGTACTTC. This gives the protein CASSSRWWVAGVQETQYF. The chain couples TRBV11-2 to TRBJ2-5, with 9 bases lining up with TRBD2. Per the germline V gene, CDR1 is SGHAT and CDR2 is FQNNGV. The CDR3 has 18 residues. V trimming: 4 bases; J trimming: 2 bases; junction bases outside the gene matches: 14. Supplemented by reference TRBV11-2 and TRBJ2-5, the full variable domain reads EAGVAQSPRYKIIEKRQSVAFWCNPISGHATLYWYQQILGQGPKLLIQFQNNGVVDDSQLPKDRFSAERLKGVDSTLKIQPAKLEDSAVYLCASSSRWWVAGVQETQYFGPGTRLLVL.

The chain is built from TRBV9 and TRBJ2-5; a weak D match, TRBD1 (5 bases). The CDR3 runs 16 residues. The germline V gene has CDR1 SGDLS and CDR2 YYNGEE. V was shortened by 0 bases and J by 2 bases, with 14 bases between the two germline ends. The CDR3 DNA is TGTGCCAGCAGCGTAGCTACTATGGCAGGGCAAGAGACCCAGTACTTC. Its translation is CASSVATMAGQETQYF.

On this clone itself: This specimen includes other DNA sequences encoding the same CDR3. The V and J genes are TRBV4-1 and TRBJ2-7, with D unclear. Germline CDR1 is MGHRA and CDR2 is YSYEKL. V gave up 1 base and J gave up 6 bases, with 4 bases separating them. This CDR3 is built from 11 residues. This CDR3 reads CASSQAGEQYF. In DNA, the CDR3 is TGCGCCAGCAGCCAAGCCGGCGAGCAGTACTTC.

The V gene is TRBV20-1, the J gene TRBJ1-5; D is undetermined. In germline, CDR1 is DFQATT, CDR2 SNEGSKA (reference sequence). V gave up 3 bases and J gave up 0 bases, with 12 bases separating them. This CDR3 has 15 amino acids. The CDR3 coding sequence is TGCAGTGCTAGTGCTCAGGTCTATAGCAATCAGCCCCAGCATTTT. This sequence encodes CSASAQVYSNQPQHF.

This clone was counted many times. This chain joins TRBV9 and TRBJ2-1; D unresolved. The CDR3 totals 14 residues. Germline V gene data show CDR1 as SGDLS and CDR2 as YYNGEE. Trimming removed 3 bases from V and 9 bases from J, with 16 bases in between. CDR3 DNA: TGTGCCAGCAGCGCCCCGACTGCGTTTGGTGAGCAGTTCTTC. Its protein product is CASSAPTAFGEQFF.

This clone was observed at least ten times. The V call is TRBV14, the J call TRBJ1-3, with TRBD1 matching over 8 bases. The CDR3 has 16 amino acids. The germline V gene encodes CDR1 SGHDN and CDR2 FVKESK. The trim removed 0 bases at V and 3 bases at J, leaving 4 bases unmatched. The CDR3 nucleotides read TGTGCCAGCAGCCAAGATACGGGACAGGTTGGAAACACCATATATTTT. It yields the protein CASSQDTGQVGNTIYF.

The V gene is TRBV9, the J gene TRBJ2-5; unclear D gene. The CDR3 contains 14 residues. In germline, CDR1 is SGDLS, CDR2 YYNGEE. The V gene lost 0 bases and the J gene lost 2 bases, with 8 bases spanning the gap. CDR3 region: CASSVGNGQETQYF. CDR3 bases: TGTGCCAGCAGCGTAGGGAACGGGCAAGAGACCCAGTACTTC.

This clone was counted once. The chain uses TRBV7-9 and TRBJ2-5; D is possibly TRBD2 (6 bases). The CDR3 consists of 14 residues. The germline V and J ends were trimmed by 1 base and 6 bases, with 12 bases remaining between them. In germline, CDR1 is SEHNR, CDR2 FQNEAQ (reference sequence). The CDR3 spells CASSLDSGGKTQYF. DNA of the CDR3: TGTGCCAGCAGCTTAGATAGCGGTGGGAAGACCCAGTACTTC.

The chain joins TRBV15 to TRBJ1-2; D uncertain. V was cut by 3 bases and J by 4 bases, with 12 bases left in between. This CDR3 is 14 amino acids long. The germline gives CDR1 LNHNV, CDR2 YYDKDF (reference sequence). The CDR3 DNA reads TGTGCCACCAGCAGGGAGGGTTGGACCTATGGCTACACCTTC. Protein product: CATSREGWTYGYTF. Complete variable domain (other parts from reference TRBV15 and TRBJ1-2): DAMVIQNPRYQVTQFGKPVTLSCSQTLNHNVMYWYQQKSSQAPKLLFHYYDKDFNNEADTPDNFQSRRPNTSFCFLDIRSPGLGDTAMYLCATSREGWTYGYTFGSGTRLTVV.

The gene calls are TRBV13 and TRBJ2-2, with TRBD1 as a possible D gene (5 bases). CDR1 is PRHDT, CDR2 FYEKMQ, per germline (reference sequence). Trimming removed 2 bases from V and 4 bases from J, with 14 bases in between. The CDR3 covers 16 residues. The CDR3 is CASSLLQADFTGELFF. The CDR3 nucleotides read TGTGCCAGCAGCTTATTACAGGCGGATTTCACCGGGGAGCTGTTTTTT.

V and J are TRBV9 and TRBJ2-6; 8 bases match TRBD1. Losses at the gene ends were 4 bases for V and 0 bases for J; bases not matched to a gene: 12. Germline-derived CDR1 and CDR2 are SGDLS and YYNGEE. This CDR3 is 19 amino acids long. The CDR3 sequence: CASSFATGETYSGANVLTF. The CDR3 bases are TGTGCCAGCAGCTTCGCGACAGGGGAAACTTACTCTGGGGCCAACGTCCTGACTTTC.

The CDR3 nucleotides read TGTGCCAGCAGTTCGGGATACGGGACTAGCGGTTACAATGAGCAGTTCTTC. As protein: CASSSGYGTSGYNEQFF. The chain is built from TRBV27 and TRBJ2-1; the match to TRBD2 covers 11 bases. CDR3 length equals 17 residues. The junction had 9 bases not matched to a gene; V was cut back by 4 bases and J by 4 bases. Germline values: CDR1 MNHEY, CDR2 SMNVEV (reference sequence).

The rearrangement uses TRBV6-5 and TRBJ2-1; D uncertain. Germline lookup yields CDR1 MNHEY and CDR2 SVGAGI. With 6 bases removed from V and 0 bases from J, the gap between germline ends came to 3 bases. This CDR3 has 12 amino acids. CDR3 in amino acids: CASRASYNEQFF. CDR3 DNA sequence: TGTGCCAGCAGGGCCTCCTACAATGAGCAGTTCTTC.

The chain has TRBV19 and TRBJ2-2, with TRBD2 matching 7 bases. Germline V gives CDR1 LNHDA, CDR2 SQIVND (reference sequence). The J segment lost 6 bases and the V segment lost 7 bases, leaving 11 bases of the junction unmatched. This CDR3 is 15 amino acids long. The CDR3 DNA reads TGTGCCAGTAAACGGTTAGGCGGGAGTTCCGGGGAGCTGTTTTTT. It encodes CASKRLGGSSGELFF.

The chain employs TRBV12-3 or TRBV12-4 and TRBJ2-7; tentative D call: TRBD1 (6 bases). Trimming shortened V by 3 bases and J by 5 bases, and 11 bases separated the two germline ends. This CDR3 region has 13 residues. The CDR3 DNA follows: TGTGCCAGCAGTTTTGGGCAGGGGCACGAGCAGTACTTC. This translates into CASSFGQGHEQYF.

The V gene is TRBV19, the J gene TRBJ1-1, with D perhaps matching TRBD1 (6 bases). The CDR3 totals 12 residues. CDR1 is LNHDA, CDR2 SQIVND, per germline (reference sequence). Trimming took off 10 bases at V and 8 bases at J, with 17 bases between the two ends. CDR3 residues: CATRGSGREAFF. The CDR3 DNA reads as TGTGCCACCAGGGGAAGTGGCAGGGAAGCTTTCTTT.